This is a list of T cell receptor beta chains from one sample in a study of blood T cell repertoires in COVID-19. The assay was immunoSEQ multiplex PCR, and TCRdb's table has in-frame clones only and misses some. The data show approximately 190,000 clones, around 82% seen once. Source material: PBMCs or T cells enriched from blood (not recorded which). The receptors come from a woman in her sixties or seventies with acute COVID-19. Each CDR3 is given without its conserved first and last residue.

j_gene	v_gene	CDR3aa
TRBJ1-1	TRBV7-2	ASSGTGLNTEAF
TRBJ2-5	TRBV9	ASSVAGYERGGQETQY
TRBJ2-1	TRBV5-1	ASAEGLPYNEQF
TRBJ1-2	TRBV7-2	ASSLDGTGGRYGYT
TRBJ1-2	TRBV7-9	ASSESGYGYT
TRBJ1-1	TRBV19	ASKTVAAGQGYGDTEAF
TRBJ1-2	TRBV5-1	ASSSSGTGGLGYT
TRBJ1-5	TRBV28	ASSSGNQPQH
TRBJ2-1	TRBV3-1/TRBV3-2	ASSQKRPGQGINEQF
TRBJ1-5	TRBV28	ASSPSSRGDQPQH
TRBJ1-2	TRBV11-2	ASSFAGGIGYT
TRBJ1-5	TRBV19	ASTPGDRGNNQPQH
TRBJ1-6	TRBV4-3	ASSQMQGAYNSPLH
TRBJ1-5	TRBV4-1	ASSQEETVNQPQH
TRBJ2-2	TRBV9	ASSVAGENTGELF
TRBJ2-7	TRBV6-5	ASRDSSYEQY
TRBJ2-7	TRBV6-5	ASSLSGEGYEQY
TRBJ2-5	TRBV11-2	ASKNRRERGETQY
TRBJ1-3	TRBV3-1/TRBV3-2	ASSQTGTGNTIY
TRBJ1-1	TRBV9	ASSPTTGPGTEAF
TRBJ2-7	TRBV6-4	ASREGGPYEQY
TRBJ2-7	TRBV5-4	ASRLWGGNTYEQY
TRBJ2-7	TRBV5-5	ASSLAGAAGQY
TRBJ2-7	TRBV18	ASSPGAGRDEQY
TRBJ1-6	TRBV9	ASSVATVSSYNSPLH
TRBJ2-6	TRBV19	ASSARDRGLYGANVLT
TRBJ2-7	TRBV3-1/TRBV3-2	ASSQDGTSGGTLSYEQY
TRBJ1-3	TRBV18	ASSSSTGHGNTIY
TRBJ2-4	TRBV7-2	ASSQAGGSKNIQY
TRBJ1-2	TRBV10-3	AISGDTGRGGYT
TRBJ1-2	TRBV28	ASSPNRVRYGYT
TRBJ1-1	TRBV3-1/TRBV3-2	ASSLTGGDKAF
TRBJ2-3	TRBV30	AWRYLAADTQY
TRBJ1-6	TRBV27	ASGTEDRVGSPLH
TRBJ2-3	TRBV12-2	ASRLAGGWKNTDTQY
TRBJ1-4	TRBV4-3	ASSQVGTGDNEKLF
TRBJ1-3	TRBV5-1	ASSTATEGNTIY
TRBJ1-4	TRBV5-1	ASSLGGHGEKLF
TRBJ1-6	TRBV6-1	ASSFAGEYNSPLH
TRBJ2-7	TRBV4-2	ASSQDSVSSPYEQY
TRBJ2-2	TRBV5-1	ASSGGGITGELF
TRBJ2-3	TRBV11-2	ASSTLTSGTDTQY
TRBJ2-1	TRBV12-5	ASGLGHGTSGQF